This TCR beta chain emerged from a study of blood T cell repertoires in COVID-19. Study at large: Sources were T cells, B-cell-depleted T cells, or PBMCs; the material itself was cDNA or gDNA.

Trimming removed 2 bases from V and 6 bases from J; junction bases left unmatched: 12. The germline CDR1 and CDR2 sequences are LGHDT and YNNKEL (reference sequence). This CDR3 comprises 17 residues. Method: immunoSEQ multiplex PCR; TCRdb's copy keeps in-frame clones and lacks some. The repertoire holds 65,000 to 80,000 clones, with more than 70% as singletons. The receptor was derived from a man in his 70s with active or convalescent COVID-19. The chain links TRBV3-1 (or the pseudogene TRBV3-2) to TRBJ2-3; 9 bases align to TRBD1. Sequencing input: peripheral blood. The CDR3 DNA follows: TGTGCCAGCAGCCAACGGAGACCGGGACAGGGATGGGATACGCAGTATTTT. This sequence encodes CASSQRRPGQGWDTQYF.